The rows below give T cell receptor beta chains drawn from one sample of a study of blood T cell repertoires in COVID-19. Sequencing used immunoSEQ multiplex PCR; TCRdb keeps in-frame clones, though not all of them. The table has roughly 130,000 clones, roughly 88% seen once. Sequenced: peripheral blood. All receptors derive from a man in his fifties or sixties with active or convalescent COVID-19. The CDR3 runs from the conserved cysteine through the conserved F or W. Fields, in order: V gene, J gene, CDR3 protein.

TRBV5-4	TRBJ1-3	CASSLPGVGNTIYF
TRBV28	TRBJ2-3	CASSTSTSGKTDTQYF
TRBV7-9	TRBJ1-5	CASSLAGASNQPQHF
TRBV28	TRBJ1-1	CASSQGPEGAEAFF
TRBV2	TRBJ1-6	CASILQGTNNSPLHF
TRBV6-2/TRBV6-3	TRBJ2-7	CASSLGTSGVYEQYF
TRBV19	TRBJ1-2	CASNRDTERYGYTF
TRBV3-1/TRBV3-2	TRBJ2-7	CASSLKYTGARFNEQYF
TRBV18	TRBJ1-4	CASSPGTVEKLFF
TRBV24-1	TRBJ2-1	CATSEPGYNEQFF
TRBV6-5	TRBJ2-7	CASRTGVYEQYF
TRBV3-1/TRBV3-2	TRBJ1-1	CASSPRDSLEAFF
TRBV6-6	TRBJ1-6	CASSYGARDNSPLHF
TRBV11-2	TRBJ2-3	CASSPGARDTQYF
TRBV12-3/TRBV12-4	TRBJ1-2	CASRSGGVYGYTF
TRBV7-8	TRBJ1-2	CASTREANYGYTF
TRBV6-2/TRBV6-3	TRBJ1-5	CASSYSGRSNQPQHF
TRBV19	TRBJ1-5	CASSIRAWQPQHF
TRBV5-5	TRBJ1-2	CASSLAAGAVRYGYTF
TRBV5-4	TRBJ2-3	CASSSGLAGVTDTQYF
TRBV19	TRBJ2-3	CASSMVSGRLTDTQYF
TRBV19	TRBJ2-7	CATRDSSSYEQYF
TRBV6-2/TRBV6-3	TRBJ2-2	CASSRIASGTTAGELFF
TRBV3-1/TRBV3-2	TRBJ1-1	CASSQEFAEAFF
TRBV6-5	TRBJ1-1	CASSLDPGRRGGAFF
TRBV27	TRBJ2-2	CASRTRGPHSNTGELFF
TRBV6-5	TRBJ2-5	CASSGGGQKKTQYF
TRBV27	TRBJ1-1	CASSLTLRGRDTEAFF
TRBV27	TRBJ1-1	CASSQLNTEAFF
TRBV12-2	TRBJ2-7	CASRSSPPTFSYEQYF
TRBV28	TRBJ2-5	CASSKRGQGRQETQYF
TRBV12-5	TRBJ2-1	CASGFLPLSGSLSEQFF
TRBV5-6	TRBJ1-1	CASSLRSAGRTEAFF
TRBV7-2	TRBJ2-5	CASSLRDWGETQYF
TRBV9	TRBJ2-1	CASSVSSGGSYNEQFF
TRBV2	TRBJ1-3	CASHLRSSGNTIYF
TRBV27	TRBJ1-3	CASSSGTDLENTIYF